The TCR beta chain described here comes from a study of spatial heterogeneity in lung cancer. Across the study: As counted in raw reads, each unique TCR and UMI combination appeared more than ten times on average.

Individual TCR cDNA molecules each bore their own unique molecular identifier. MiXCR, applied by TCRdb to the 5' RACE reads, yields one record per CDR3 protein. The sample holds about 50,000 distinct CDR3 sequences; roughly 7.2% are singletons and the top ten take 10% to 15%. Noted time point: sample taken at primary tumor resection. The sequenced material consisted of unsorted whole RNA from tumor, nontumor lung or frozen PBMC. Germline V gene sequence: CDR1 DFQATT, CDR2 SNEGSKA (reference sequence). Between the trimmed V and J ends, which lost 6 bases and 1 base, there was a span of 12 bases. This CDR3 is 13 amino acids long.

This chain joins TRBV20-1 and TRBJ1-1; no reliable D call. The sample in question was PBMCs, obtained at surgery. The receptor comes from a female donor with early-stage non-small cell lung cancer. The CDR3 sequence: CSANPPGNTEAFF. Written as DNA, the CDR3 is TGCAGTGCAAACCCTCCGGGGAACACTGAAGCTTTCTTT.